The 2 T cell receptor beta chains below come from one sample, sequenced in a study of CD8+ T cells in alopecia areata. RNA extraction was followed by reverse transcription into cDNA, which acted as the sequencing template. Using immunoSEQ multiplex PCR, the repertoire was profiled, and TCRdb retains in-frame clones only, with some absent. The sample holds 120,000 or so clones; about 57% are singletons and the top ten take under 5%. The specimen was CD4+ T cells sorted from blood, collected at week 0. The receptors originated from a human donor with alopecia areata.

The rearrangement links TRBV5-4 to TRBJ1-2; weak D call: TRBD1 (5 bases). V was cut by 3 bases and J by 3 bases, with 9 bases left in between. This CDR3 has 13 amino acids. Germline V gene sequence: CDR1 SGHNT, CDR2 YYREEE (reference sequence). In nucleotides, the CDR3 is TGTGCCAGCAGCTCACAGGCCCACTATGGCTACACCTTC. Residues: CASSSQAHYGYTF.

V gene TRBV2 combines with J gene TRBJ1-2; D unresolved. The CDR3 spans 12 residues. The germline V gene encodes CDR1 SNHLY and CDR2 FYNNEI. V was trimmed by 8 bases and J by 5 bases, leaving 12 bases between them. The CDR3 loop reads CASCPSSYGYTF. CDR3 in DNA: TGTGCCAGCTGTCCCAGTTCTTATGGCTACACCTTC.